These T cell receptor beta chains were read from a single sample in a study of OX40 agonist ivuxolimab in advanced cancers. Assay used: immunoSEQ multiplex PCR; TCRdb lists only in-frame clones, some missing. The sample holds around 64,000 clones, nearly 90% seen once. Specimen: CD4+ or CD8+ T cells sorted from blood, collected in a trial of the OX40 agonist ivuxolimab. These receptors all come from an adult with an advanced solid tumor such as melanoma, head and neck, liver or kidney cancer. Both conserved end residues are part of each CDR3. The D gene is left open where the match is weak. Where a row states a size, it is once, few, many or the class of an expanded clone; other rows omit it.

j_gene,d_gene,v_gene,abundance,CDR3aa,CDR3nt
TRBJ1-1,-,TRBV5-1,-,CASSLGRGARTLNTEAFF,TGCGCCAGCAGCTTGGGGAGGGGGGCGAGAACATTGAACACTGAAGCTTTCTTT
TRBJ1-6,-,TRBV19,-,CASSSRSSYNSPLHF,TGTGCCAGTAGTAGCCGGAGCTCCTATAATTCACCCCTCCACTTT
TRBJ2-2,TRBD2,TRBV30,-,CAWATLAGGAGELFF,TGTGCCTGGGCGACGCTAGCGGGAGGGGCCGGGGAGCTGTTTTTT
TRBJ1-1,-,TRBV25-1,few,CASRRGGVPEAFF,TGTGCCAGCAGGCGAGGGGGGGTACCTGAAGCTTTCTTT
TRBJ2-7,TRBD1,TRBV5-1,-,CASSSGQGKISYEQYF,TGCGCCAGCAGCTCAGGACAGGGAAAGATTTCCTACGAGCAGTACTTC
TRBJ2-7,TRBD1,TRBV28,few,CAGKGQGPPYEQYF,TGTGCCGGCAAGGGACAGGGGCCCCCCTACGAGCAGTACTTC
TRBJ1-3,-,TRBV6-5,once,CASSSTGPGNTIYF,TGTGCCAGCAGTTCTACAGGGCCCGGAAACACCATATATTTT
TRBJ2-7,TRBD2,TRBV5-5,-,CASSPTFGLAGGRQYF,TGTGCCAGCAGCCCAACTTTCGGACTAGCGGGAGGGAGGCAGTACTTC
TRBJ2-1,-,TRBV5-1,-,CASSLEARFNEQFF,TGCGCCAGCAGCTTAGAAGCTAGGTTCAATGAGCAGTTCTTC
TRBJ2-2,-,TRBV28,-,CASDGQSNTGELFF,TGTGCCAGCGATGGACAGTCGAACACCGGGGAGCTGTTTTTT
TRBJ1-2,-,TRBV28,-,CASSLLGRGDGYTF,TGTGCCAGCAGTTTACTGGGTCGCGGGGATGGCTACACCTTC
TRBJ1-4,-,TRBV2,-,CASSLGPNEKLFF,TGTGCCAGCAGCCTAGGACCTAATGAAAAACTGTTTTTT
TRBJ2-2,TRBD2,TRBV5-1,-,CASSNRGGRDGELFF,TGCGCCAGCAGCAATCGGGGGGGCCGGGACGGGGAGCTGTTTTTT
TRBJ1-5,-,TRBV4-3,once,CASSQDRRQNQPQHF,TGCGCCAGCAGCCAAGATCGCCGGCAAAATCAGCCCCAGCATTTT
TRBJ2-7,TRBD1,TRBV19,-,CASSPRDREVWEQYF,TGTGCCAGTAGTCCCCGGGACAGGGAGGTTTGGGAGCAGTACTTC
TRBJ2-3,-,TRBV11-3,-,CASSPRMSTDTQYF,TGTGCCAGCAGCCCCCGGATGAGCACAGATACGCAGTATTTT
TRBJ1-1,-,TRBV11-2,-,CASSLGVLRADTEAFF,TGTGCCAGCAGCTTAGGGGTGCTCAGGGCCGACACTGAAGCTTTCTTT
TRBJ2-1,-,TRBV6-6,-,CASSQTDYNEQFF,TGTGCCAGCAGTCAGACAGACTACAATGAGCAGTTCTTC
TRBJ1-1,-,TRBV7-2,-,CASSATAGSTEAFF,TGTGCCAGCAGCGCCACCGCAGGAAGCACTGAAGCTTTCTTT
TRBJ2-1,-,TRBV4-1,-,CASSQLAGAGYNEQFF,TGCGCCAGCAGCCAACTAGCCGGGGCGGGTTACAATGAGCAGTTCTTC
TRBJ1-5,-,TRBV7-6,-,CASSLEQGANQPQHF,TGTGCCAGCAGCTTAGAACAGGGCGCTAATCAGCCCCAGCATTTT
TRBJ1-2,-,TRBV6-6,-,CASSYGSGPGYTF,TGTGCCAGCAGTTACGGTTCGGGGCCCGGCTACACCTTC
TRBJ1-5,-,TRBV7-8,-,CASSLNSNQPQHF,TGTGCCAGCAGCCTTAATAGCAATCAGCCCCAGCATTTT
TRBJ2-6,TRBD1,TRBV11-2,-,CASSLRDRGESGANVLTF,TGTGCCAGCAGCTTACGGGACAGGGGGGAGTCTGGGGCCAACGTCCTGACTTTC